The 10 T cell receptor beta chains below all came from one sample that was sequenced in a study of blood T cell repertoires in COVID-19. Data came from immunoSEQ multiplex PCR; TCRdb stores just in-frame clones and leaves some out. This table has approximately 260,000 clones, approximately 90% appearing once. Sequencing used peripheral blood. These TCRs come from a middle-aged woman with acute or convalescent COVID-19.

CDR3 protein: CASSYGQRYGYTF. CDR3 nucleotide sequence: TGTGCCAGCAGTTATGGACAGCGCTATGGCTACACCTTC. The J gene is TRBJ1-2, the V gene TRBV27; D may be TRBD1 (6 bases). Germline V CDR1 and CDR2: MNHEY, SMNVEV (reference sequence). V lost 4 bases to trimming and J lost 4 bases, with 10 bases between them. The CDR3 sequence is 13 residues long.

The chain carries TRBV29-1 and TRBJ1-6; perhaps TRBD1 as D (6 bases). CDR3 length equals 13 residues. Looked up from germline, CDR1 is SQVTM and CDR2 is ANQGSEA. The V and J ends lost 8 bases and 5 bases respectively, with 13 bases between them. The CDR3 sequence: CSLSGENNSPLHF. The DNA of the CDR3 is TGCAGCTTGTCAGGGGAAAATAATTCACCCCTCCACTTT.

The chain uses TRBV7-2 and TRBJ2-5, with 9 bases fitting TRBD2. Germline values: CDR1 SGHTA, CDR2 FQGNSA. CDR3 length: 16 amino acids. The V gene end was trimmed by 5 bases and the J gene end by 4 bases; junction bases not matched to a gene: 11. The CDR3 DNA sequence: TGTGCCAGCAGCCCGAGCCGGGCGGGGGGGCGAGAGACCCAGTACTTC. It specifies CASSPSRAGGRETQYF. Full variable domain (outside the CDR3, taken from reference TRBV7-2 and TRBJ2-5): GAGVSQSPSNKVTEKGKDVELRCDPISGHTALYWYRQSLGQGLEFLIYFQGNSAPDKSGLPSDRFSAERTGGSVSTLTIQRTQQEDSAVYLCASSPSRAGGRETQYFGPGTRLLVL.

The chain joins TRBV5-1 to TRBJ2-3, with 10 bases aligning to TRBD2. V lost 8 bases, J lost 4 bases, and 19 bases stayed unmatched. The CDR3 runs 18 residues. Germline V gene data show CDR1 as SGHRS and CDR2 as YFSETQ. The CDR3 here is CASVGTQGSGGAPDTQYF. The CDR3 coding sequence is TGCGCCAGTGTTGGGACCCAAGGGAGCGGGGGGGCCCCAGATACGCAGTATTTT.

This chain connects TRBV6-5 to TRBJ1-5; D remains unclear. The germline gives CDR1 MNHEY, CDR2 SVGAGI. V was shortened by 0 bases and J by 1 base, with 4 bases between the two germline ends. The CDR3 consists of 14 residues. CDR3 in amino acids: CASSYSASNQPQHF. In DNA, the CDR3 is TGTGCCAGCAGTTACTCGGCCAGCAATCAGCCCCAGCATTTT.

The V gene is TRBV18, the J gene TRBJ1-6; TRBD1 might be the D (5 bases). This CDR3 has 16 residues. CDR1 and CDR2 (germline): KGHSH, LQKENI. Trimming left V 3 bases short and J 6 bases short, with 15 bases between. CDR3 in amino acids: CASSPGRGTGNSPLHF. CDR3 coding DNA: TGTGCCAGCTCACCGGGGCGCGGGACGGGTAATTCACCCCTCCACTTT.

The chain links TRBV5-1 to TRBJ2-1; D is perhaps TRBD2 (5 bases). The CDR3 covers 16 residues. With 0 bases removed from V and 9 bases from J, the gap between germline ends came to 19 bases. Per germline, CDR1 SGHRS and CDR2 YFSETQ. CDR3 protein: CASSLGRAVGYLEQFF. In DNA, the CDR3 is TGCGCCAGCAGCTTGGGGCGGGCGGTAGGATATCTTGAGCAGTTCTTC.

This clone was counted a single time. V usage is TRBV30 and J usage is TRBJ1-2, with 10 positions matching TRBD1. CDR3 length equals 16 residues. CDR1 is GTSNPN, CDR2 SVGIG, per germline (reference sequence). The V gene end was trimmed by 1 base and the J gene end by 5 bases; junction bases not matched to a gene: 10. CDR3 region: CAWSARLTGGSYGYTF. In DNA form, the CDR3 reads TGTGCCTGGAGTGCCCGCCTGACAGGGGGCTCTTATGGCTACACCTTC.

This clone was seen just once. The chain's CDR3 is CAWSAFRGTEAFF. CDR3 in DNA: TGTGCCTGGAGTGCGTTCAGGGGAACTGAAGCTTTCTTT. This sequence joins TRBV30 and TRBJ1-1; possibly TRBD1 for D (6 bases). The germline gives CDR1 GTSNPN, CDR2 SVGIG (reference sequence). The CDR3 consists of 13 residues. V was trimmed by 1 base and J by 5 bases, leaving 11 bases between them. The variable domain in full, with the rest retrieved from reference TRBV30 and TRBJ1-1, is SQTIHQWPATLVQPVGSPLSLECTVEGTSNPNLYWYRQAAGRGLQLLFYSVGIGQISSEVPQNLSASRPQDRQFILSSKKLLLSDSGFYLCAWSAFRGTEAFFGQGTRLTVV.

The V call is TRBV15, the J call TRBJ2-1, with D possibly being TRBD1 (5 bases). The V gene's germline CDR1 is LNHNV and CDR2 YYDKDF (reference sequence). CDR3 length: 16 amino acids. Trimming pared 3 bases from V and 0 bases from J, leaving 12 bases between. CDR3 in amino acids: CATSSYDRSSYNEQFF. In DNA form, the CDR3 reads TGTGCCACCAGCAGTTATGACAGAAGCTCCTACAATGAGCAGTTCTTC.